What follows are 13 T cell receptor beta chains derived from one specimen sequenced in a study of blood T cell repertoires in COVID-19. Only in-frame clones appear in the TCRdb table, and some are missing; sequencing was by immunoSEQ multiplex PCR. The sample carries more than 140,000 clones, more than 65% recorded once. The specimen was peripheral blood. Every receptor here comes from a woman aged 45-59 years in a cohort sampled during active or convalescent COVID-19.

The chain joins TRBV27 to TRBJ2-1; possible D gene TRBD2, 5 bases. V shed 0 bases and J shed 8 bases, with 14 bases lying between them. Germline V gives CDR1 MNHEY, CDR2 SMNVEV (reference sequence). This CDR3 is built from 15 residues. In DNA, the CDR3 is TGTGCCAGCAGTTTATCCTTAGAGGGTTTGGATGAGCAGTTCTTC. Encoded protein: CASSLSLEGLDEQFF.

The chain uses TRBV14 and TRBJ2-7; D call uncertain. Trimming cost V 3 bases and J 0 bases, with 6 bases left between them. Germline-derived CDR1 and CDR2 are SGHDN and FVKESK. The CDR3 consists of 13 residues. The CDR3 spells CASSQQISYEQYF. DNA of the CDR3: TGTGCCAGCAGCCAGCAGATCTCCTACGAGCAGTACTTC. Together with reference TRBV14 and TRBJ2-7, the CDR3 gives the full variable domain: EAGVTQFPSHSVIEKGQTVTLRCDPISGHDNLYWYRRVMGKEIKFLLHFVKESKQDESGMPNNRFLAERTGGTYSTLKVQPAELEDSGVYFCASSQQISYEQYFGPGTRLTVT.

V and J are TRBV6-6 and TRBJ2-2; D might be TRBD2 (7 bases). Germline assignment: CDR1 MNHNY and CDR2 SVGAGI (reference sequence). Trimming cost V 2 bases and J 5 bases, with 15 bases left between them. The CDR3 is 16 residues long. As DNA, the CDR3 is TGTGCCAGCAGTTACAGCCGGGGGGCAGGGACCGGGGAGCTGTTTTTT. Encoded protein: CASSYSRGAGTGELFF.

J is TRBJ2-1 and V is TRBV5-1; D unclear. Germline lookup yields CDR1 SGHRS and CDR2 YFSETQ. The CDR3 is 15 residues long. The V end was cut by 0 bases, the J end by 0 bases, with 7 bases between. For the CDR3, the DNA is TGCGCCAGCAGCTTGGACCAGAACTCCTACAATGAGCAGTTCTTC. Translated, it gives CASSLDQNSYNEQFF.

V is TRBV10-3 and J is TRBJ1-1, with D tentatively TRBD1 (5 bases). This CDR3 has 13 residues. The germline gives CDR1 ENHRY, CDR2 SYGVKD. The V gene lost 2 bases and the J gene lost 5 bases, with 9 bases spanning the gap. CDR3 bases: TGTGCCATCAGTGAGGAGACAGATACTGAAGCTTTCTTT. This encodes CAISEETDTEAFF.

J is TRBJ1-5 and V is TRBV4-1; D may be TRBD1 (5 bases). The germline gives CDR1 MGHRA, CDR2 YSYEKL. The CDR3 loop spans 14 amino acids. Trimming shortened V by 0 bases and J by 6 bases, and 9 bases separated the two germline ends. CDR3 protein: CASSQDRVVQPQHF. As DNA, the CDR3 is TGCGCCAGCAGCCAAGACAGGGTTGTTCAGCCCCAGCATTTT.

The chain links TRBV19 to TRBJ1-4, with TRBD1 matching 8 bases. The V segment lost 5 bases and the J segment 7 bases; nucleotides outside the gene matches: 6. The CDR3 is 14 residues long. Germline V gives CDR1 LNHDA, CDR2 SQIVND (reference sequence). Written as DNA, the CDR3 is TGTGCCAGTAGTCAACAGGGGGGTAGTGAAAAACTGTTTTTT. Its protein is CASSQQGGSEKLFF.

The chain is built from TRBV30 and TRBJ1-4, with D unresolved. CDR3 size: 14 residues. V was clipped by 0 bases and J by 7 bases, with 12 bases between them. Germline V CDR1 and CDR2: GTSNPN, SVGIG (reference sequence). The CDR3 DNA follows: TGTGCCTGGAGTGTAAGAGGGTCGGGTGAAAAACTGTTTTTT. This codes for CAWSVRGSGEKLFF.

The CDR3 DNA reads TGTGCCAGCTCACCTGACAGGGCGAACACCGGGGAGCTGTTTTTT. Translation: CASSPDRANTGELFF. The rearrangement links TRBV18 to TRBJ2-2, with 7 bases aligning to TRBD1. Germline V gene data show CDR1 as KGHSH and CDR2 as LQKENI. This CDR3 region has 15 residues. J was trimmed by 0 bases and V by 3 bases; bases with no gene match: 1.

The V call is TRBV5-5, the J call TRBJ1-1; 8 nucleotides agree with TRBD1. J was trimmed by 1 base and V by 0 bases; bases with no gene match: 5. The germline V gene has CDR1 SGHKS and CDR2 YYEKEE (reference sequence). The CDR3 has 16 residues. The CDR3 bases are TGTGCCAGCAGCTTGGCCCCGGACAGGGCGAACACTGAAGCTTTCTTT. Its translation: CASSLAPDRANTEAFF. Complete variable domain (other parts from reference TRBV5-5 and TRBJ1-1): DAGVTQSPTHLIKTRGQQVTLRCSPISGHKSVSWYQQVLGQGPQFIFQYYEKEERGRGNFPDRFSARQFPNYSSELNVNALLLGDSALYLCASSLAPDRANTEAFFGQGTRLTVV.

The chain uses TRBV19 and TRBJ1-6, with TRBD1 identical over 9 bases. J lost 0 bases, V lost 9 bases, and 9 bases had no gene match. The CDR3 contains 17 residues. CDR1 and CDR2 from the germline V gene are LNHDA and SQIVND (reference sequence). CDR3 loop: CASGTGPPSSYNSPLHF. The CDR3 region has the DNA TGTGCCAGCGGGACAGGGCCACCCAGCTCCTATAATTCACCCCTCCACTTT.

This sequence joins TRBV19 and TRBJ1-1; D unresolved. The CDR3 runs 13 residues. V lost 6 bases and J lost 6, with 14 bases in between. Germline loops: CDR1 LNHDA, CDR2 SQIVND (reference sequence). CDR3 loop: CASSVRGPSEAFF. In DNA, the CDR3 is TGTGCCAGTAGCGTTCGGGGTCCATCTGAAGCTTTCTTT.

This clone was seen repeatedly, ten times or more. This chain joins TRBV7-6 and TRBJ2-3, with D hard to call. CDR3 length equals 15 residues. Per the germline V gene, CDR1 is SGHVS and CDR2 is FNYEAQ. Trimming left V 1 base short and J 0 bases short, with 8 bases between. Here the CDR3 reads CASSLVGGSTDTQYF. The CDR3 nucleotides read TGTGCCAGCAGCTTAGTTGGCGGTAGCACAGATACGCAGTATTTT.